This T cell receptor beta chain is from a study of blood T cell repertoires in COVID-19. Study context: Collection of acute and convalescent COVID-19 samples took place in the United States, Italy and Spain.

Clones were read by immunoSEQ multiplex PCR, and TCRdb kept only the in-frame ones, dropping some. Among some 360,000 clones listed, more than 70% were seen once. CDR1 is KGHSH, CDR2 LQKENI, per germline. V trimming: 5 bases; J trimming: 14 bases; junction bases outside the gene matches: 4. The CDR3 loop spans 11 amino acids. Enrollment of patients from Seattle took place during active infection, with longitudinal follow-up. The chain joins TRBV18 to TRBJ1-4, with 8 nucleotides matching TRBD1. The TCR originated in a woman aged 55-70 years with COVID-19, enrolled during active disease. The sample was peripheral blood. Written as DNA, the CDR3 is TGTGCCAGCTCAGTCCGGGACAGGCTGTTTTTT. This codes for CASSVRDRLFF. The full variable domain, in which reference TRBV18 and TRBJ1-4 provide the parts outside the CDR3, is NAGVMQNPRHLVRRRGQEARLRCSPMKGHSHVYWYRQLPEEGLKFMVYLQKENIIDESGMPKERFSAEFPKEGPSILRIQQVVRGDSAAYFCASSVRDRLFFGSGTQLSVL.